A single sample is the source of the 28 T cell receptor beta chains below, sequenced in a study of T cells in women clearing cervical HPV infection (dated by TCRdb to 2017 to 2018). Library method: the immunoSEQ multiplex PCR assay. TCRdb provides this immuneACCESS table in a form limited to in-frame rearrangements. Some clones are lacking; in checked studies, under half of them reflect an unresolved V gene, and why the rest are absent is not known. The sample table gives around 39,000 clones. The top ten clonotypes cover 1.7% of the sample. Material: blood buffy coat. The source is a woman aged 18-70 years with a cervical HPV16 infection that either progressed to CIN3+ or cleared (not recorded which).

This CDR3 reads CASSEIGGGHSGNTIYF. CDR3 DNA (partial): TGTGCCAGCAGTGAAATAGGGGGGGGCCACTCTGGAAACACC. The chain uses TRBV6-1 and TRBJ1-3, with D possibly matching TRBD1 (6 bases). The CDR3 end lies 3 residues beyond the end of the read and is filled in from the germline J gene. Trimming left V 2 bases short and J 0 bases short, with 14 bases between. Germline V gene data show CDR1 as MNHNS and CDR2 as SASEGT. The CDR3 covers 17 residues.

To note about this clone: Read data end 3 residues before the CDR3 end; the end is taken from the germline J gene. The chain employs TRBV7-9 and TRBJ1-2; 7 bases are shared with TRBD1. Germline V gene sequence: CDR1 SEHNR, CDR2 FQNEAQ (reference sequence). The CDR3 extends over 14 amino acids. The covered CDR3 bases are TGTGCCAGCGCACGACAGGGCCCTTCCTACGAC. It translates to CASARQGPSYD. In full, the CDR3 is CASARQGPSYDYTF. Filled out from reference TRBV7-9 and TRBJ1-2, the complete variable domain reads DTGVSQNPRHKITKRGQNVTFRCDPISEHNRLYWYRQTLGQGPEFLTYFQNEAQLEKSRLLSDRFSAERPKGSFSTLEIQRTEQGDSAMYLCASARQGPSYDYTFGSGTRLTVV.

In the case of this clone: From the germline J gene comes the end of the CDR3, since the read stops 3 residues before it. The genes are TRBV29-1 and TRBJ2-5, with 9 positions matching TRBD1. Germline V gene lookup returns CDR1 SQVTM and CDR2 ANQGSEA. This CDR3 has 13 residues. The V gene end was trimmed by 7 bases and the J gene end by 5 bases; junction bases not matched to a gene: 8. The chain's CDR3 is CSGIRDRAETQYF. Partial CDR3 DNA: TGCAGCGGGATCCGGGACAGGGCGGAGACC.

The CDR3 region is CARGQGDEDYGYTF. Partial CDR3 DNA: TGTGCCAGGGGACAGGGCGATGAAGACTATGGC. The rearrangement uses TRBV2 and TRBJ1-2; 9 bases are shared with TRBD1. The sequence runs out 3 residues before the end of the CDR3; the remainder is reconstructed from the germline J gene. V dropped 9 bases and J dropped 3; count of bases not matched to a gene: 8. CDR1 SNHLY and CDR2 FYNNEI come from the germline V gene. The CDR3 covers 14 residues.

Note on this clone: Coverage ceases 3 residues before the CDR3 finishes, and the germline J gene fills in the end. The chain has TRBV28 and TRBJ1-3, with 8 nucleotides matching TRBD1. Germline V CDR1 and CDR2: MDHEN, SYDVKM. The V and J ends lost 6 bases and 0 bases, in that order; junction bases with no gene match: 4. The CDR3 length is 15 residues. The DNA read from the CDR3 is TGTGCCAGCAGCCTCGGACAGGGCTCTGGAAACACC. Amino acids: CASSLGQGSGNT. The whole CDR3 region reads CASSLGQGSGNTIYF.

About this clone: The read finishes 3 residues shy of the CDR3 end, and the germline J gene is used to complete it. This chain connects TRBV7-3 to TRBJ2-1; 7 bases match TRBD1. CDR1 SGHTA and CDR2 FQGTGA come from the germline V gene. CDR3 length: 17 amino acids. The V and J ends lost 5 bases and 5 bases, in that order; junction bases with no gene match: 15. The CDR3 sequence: CASSPHLPDRANNEQFF. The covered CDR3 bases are TGTGCCAGCAGCCCTCACCTCCCCGACAGGGCGAACAATGAG.

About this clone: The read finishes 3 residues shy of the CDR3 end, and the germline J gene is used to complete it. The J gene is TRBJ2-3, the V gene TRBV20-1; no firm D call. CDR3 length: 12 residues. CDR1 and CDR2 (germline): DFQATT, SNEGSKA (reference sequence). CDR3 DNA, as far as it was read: TGCAGTGCAATCGGTGCGGAAGAGACG. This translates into CSAIGAEET. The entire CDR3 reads CSAIGAEETQYF.

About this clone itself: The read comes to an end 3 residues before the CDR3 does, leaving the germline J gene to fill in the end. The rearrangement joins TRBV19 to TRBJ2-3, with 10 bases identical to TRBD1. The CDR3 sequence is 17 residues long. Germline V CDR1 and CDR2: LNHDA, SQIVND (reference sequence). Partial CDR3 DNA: TGTGCCAGTAGTCCATTGGGGCATGGACAGGGGGACGAGACG. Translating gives CASSPLGHGQGDET. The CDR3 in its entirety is CASSPLGHGQGDETQYF. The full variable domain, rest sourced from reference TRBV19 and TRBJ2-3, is DGGITQSPKYLFRKEGQNVTLSCEQNLNHDAMYWYRQDPGQGLRLIYYSQIVNDFQKGDIAEGYSVSREKKESFPLTVTSAQKNPTAFYLCASSPLGHGQGDETQYFGPGTRLTVL.

The sequenced part of the CDR3 DNA is TGTGCCAGCAGTTTATCCGGGGGGGATGAG. Protein product: CASSLSGGDE. The full CDR3 protein reads CASSLSGGDEQFF. This sequence joins TRBV28 and TRBJ2-1; 8 nucleotides match TRBD2. Coverage ceases 3 residues before the CDR3 finishes, and the germline J gene fills in the end. The CDR3 spans 13 residues. Losses at the gene ends were 1 base for V and 8 bases for J; bases not matched to a gene: 1. The V gene's germline CDR1 is MDHEN and CDR2 SYDVKM.

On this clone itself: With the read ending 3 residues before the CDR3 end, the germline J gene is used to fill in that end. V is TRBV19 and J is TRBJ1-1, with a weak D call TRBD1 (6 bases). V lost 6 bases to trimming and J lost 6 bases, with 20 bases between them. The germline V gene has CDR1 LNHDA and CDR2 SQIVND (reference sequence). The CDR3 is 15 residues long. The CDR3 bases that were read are TGTGCCAGTAGAACCCAGGACACCCCAGGGGCTGAA. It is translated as CASRTQDTPGAE. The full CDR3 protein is CASRTQDTPGAEAFF.

The CDR3 DNA, read in part, is TGTGCCAGCAGCCTAGACCCGGGGGGGCCAAACATT. Amino acid sequence: CASSLDPGGPNI. The whole CDR3 sequence is CASSLDPGGPNIQYF. The genes are TRBV7-3 and TRBJ2-4; 8 nucleotides line up with TRBD2. Read coverage stops 3 residues before the CDR3 terminus; the germline J gene supplies the remainder. Germline lookup yields CDR1 SGHTA and CDR2 FQGTGA. Trimming cost V 5 bases and J 6 bases; bases outside gene matches: 9. CDR3 length: 15 amino acids.

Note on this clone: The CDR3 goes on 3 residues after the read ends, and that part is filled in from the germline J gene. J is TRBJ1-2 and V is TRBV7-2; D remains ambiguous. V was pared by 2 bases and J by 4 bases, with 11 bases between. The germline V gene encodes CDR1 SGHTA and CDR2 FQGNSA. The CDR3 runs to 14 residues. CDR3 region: CASSLYASGYGYTF. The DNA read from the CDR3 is TGTGCCAGCAGCTTATACGCCAGTGGCTATGGC.

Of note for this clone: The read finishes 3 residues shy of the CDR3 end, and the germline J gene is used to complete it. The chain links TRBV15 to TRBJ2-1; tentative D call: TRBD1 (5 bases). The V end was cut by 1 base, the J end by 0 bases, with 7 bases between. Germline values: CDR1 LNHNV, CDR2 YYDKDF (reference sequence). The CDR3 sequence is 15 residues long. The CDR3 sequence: CATSRAQGSYNEQFF. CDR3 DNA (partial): TGTGCCACCAGCAGAGCCCAGGGCTCCTACAATGAG.

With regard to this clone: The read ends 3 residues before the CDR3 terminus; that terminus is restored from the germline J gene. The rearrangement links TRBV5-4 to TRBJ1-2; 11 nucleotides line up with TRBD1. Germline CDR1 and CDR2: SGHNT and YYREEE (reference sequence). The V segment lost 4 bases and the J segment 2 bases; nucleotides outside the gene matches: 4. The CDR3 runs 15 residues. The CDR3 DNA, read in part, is TGTGCCAGCAGCAGCTGGGACAGGGGGAACTATGGC. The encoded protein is CASSSWDRGNYG. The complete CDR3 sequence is CASSSWDRGNYGYTF.

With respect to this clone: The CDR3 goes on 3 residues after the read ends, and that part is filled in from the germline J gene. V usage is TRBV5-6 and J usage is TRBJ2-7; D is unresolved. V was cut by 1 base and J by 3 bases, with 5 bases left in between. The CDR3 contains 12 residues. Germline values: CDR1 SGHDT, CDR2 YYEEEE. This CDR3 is CASSLRYYEQYF. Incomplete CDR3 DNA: TGTGCCAGCAGCTTGAGGTACTACGAG.

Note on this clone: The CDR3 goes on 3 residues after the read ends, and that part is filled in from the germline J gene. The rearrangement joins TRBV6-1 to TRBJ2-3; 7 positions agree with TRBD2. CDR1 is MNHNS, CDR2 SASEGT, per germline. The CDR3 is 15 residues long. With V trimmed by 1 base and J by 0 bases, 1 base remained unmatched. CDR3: CASSEGSGSTDTQYF. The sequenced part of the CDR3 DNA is TGTGCCAGCAGTGAAGGTAGCGGGAGCACAGATACG.

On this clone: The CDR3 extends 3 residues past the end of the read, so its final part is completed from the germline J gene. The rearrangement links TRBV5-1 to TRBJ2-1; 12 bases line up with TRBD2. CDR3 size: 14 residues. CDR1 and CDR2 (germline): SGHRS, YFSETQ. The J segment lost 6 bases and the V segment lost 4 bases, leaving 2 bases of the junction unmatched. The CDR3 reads CASSLGLAGNEQFF. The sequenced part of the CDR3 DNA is TGCGCCAGCAGCCTGGGACTAGCGGGCAATGAG.

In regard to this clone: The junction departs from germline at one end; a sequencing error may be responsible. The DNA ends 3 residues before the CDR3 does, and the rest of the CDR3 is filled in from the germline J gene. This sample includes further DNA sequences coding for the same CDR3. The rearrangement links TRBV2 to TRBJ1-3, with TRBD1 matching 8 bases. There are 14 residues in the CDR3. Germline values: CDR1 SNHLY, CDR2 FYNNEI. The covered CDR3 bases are TGTGCCAGCAAAGACAGGGGATACGGAAACACT. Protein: CASKDRGYGNT. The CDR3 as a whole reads CASKDRGYGNTIYF.

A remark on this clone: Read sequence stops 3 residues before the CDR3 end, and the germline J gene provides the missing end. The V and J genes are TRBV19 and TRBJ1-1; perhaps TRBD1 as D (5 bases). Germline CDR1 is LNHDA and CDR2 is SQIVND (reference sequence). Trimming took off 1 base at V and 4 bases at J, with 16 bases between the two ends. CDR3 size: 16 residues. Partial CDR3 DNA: TGTGCCAGTAGTATAGTCGGAGTCTTTAGGGGCACTGAA. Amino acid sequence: CASSIVGVFRGTE. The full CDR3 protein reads CASSIVGVFRGTEAFF. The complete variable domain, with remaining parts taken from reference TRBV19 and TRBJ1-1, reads DGGITQSPKYLFRKEGQNVTLSCEQNLNHDAMYWYRQDPGQGLRLIYYSQIVNDFQKGDIAEGYSVSREKKESFPLTVTSAQKNPTAFYLCASSIVGVFRGTEAFFGQGTRLTVV.

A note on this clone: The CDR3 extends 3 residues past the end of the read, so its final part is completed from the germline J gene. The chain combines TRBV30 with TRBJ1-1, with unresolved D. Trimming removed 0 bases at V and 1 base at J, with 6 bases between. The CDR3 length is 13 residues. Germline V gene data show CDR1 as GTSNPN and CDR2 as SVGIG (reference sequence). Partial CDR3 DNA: TGTGCCTGGAGTGTAGGTGGGAACACTGAA. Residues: CAWSVGGNTE. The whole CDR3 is CAWSVGGNTEAFF. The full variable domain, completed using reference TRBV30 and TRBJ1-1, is SQTIHQWPATLVQPVGSPLSLECTVEGTSNPNLYWYRQAAGRGLQLLFYSVGIGQISSEVPQNLSASRPQDRQFILSSKKLLLSDSGFYLCAWSVGGNTEAFFGQGTRLTVV.

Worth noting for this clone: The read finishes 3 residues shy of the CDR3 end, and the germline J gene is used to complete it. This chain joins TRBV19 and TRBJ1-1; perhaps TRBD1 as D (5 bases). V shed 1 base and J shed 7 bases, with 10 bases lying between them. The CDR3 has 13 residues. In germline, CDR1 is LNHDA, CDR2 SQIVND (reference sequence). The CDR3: CASSIVRGFEAFF. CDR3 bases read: TGTGCCAGTAGTATAGTAAGGGGTTTTGAA.

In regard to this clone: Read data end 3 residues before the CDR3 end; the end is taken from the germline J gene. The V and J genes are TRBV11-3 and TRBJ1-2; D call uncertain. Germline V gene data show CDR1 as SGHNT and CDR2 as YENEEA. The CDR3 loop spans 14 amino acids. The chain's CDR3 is CASSLSPTSGDYTF. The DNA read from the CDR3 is TGTGCCAGCAGCTTATCCCCTACCTCGGGTGAC.

Partial CDR3 DNA: TGTGCCAGCAGCTTATTAGTCCTGAACACTGAA. As protein: CASSLLVLNTE. The full CDR3 protein reads CASSLLVLNTEAFF. The chain has TRBV7-2 and TRBJ1-1; D is undetermined. With the read ending 3 residues before the CDR3 end, the germline J gene is used to fill in that end. Trimming took off 2 bases at V and 0 bases at J, with 7 bases between the two ends. Germline CDR1 is SGHTA and CDR2 is FQGNSA. The CDR3 runs to 14 residues.

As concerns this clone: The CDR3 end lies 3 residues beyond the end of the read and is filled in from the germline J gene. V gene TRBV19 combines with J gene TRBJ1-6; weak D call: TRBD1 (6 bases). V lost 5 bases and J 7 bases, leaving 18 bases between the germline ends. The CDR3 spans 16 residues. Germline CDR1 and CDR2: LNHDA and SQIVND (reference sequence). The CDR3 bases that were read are TGTGCCAGTAGTTTTGACTCAGGGGCAATAAATTCACCC. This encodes CASSFDSGAINSP. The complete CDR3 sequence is CASSFDSGAINSPLHF.

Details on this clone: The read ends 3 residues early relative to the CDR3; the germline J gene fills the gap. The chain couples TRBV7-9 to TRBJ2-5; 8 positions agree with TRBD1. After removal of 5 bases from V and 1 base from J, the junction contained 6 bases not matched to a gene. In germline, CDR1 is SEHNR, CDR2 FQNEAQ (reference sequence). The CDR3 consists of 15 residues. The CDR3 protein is CASSVEQGVQETQYF. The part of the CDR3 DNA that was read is TGTGCCAGCAGCGTCGAACAGGGGGTCCAAGAGACC.

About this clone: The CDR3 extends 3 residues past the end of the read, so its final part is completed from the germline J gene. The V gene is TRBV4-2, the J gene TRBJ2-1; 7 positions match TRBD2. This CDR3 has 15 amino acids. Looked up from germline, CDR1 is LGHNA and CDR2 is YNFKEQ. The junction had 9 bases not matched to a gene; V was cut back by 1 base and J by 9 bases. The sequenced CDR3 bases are TGTGCCAGCAGCCAAGCTGAGGGTGGGGGGGTTGAG. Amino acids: CASSQAEGGGVE. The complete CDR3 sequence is CASSQAEGGGVEQFF.

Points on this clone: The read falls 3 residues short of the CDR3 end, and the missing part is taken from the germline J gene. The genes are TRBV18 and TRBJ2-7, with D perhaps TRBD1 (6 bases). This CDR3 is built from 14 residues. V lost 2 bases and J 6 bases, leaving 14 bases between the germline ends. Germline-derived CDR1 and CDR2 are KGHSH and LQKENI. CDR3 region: CASSPETGSLEQYF. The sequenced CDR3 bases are TGTGCCAGCTCACCAGAGACAGGATCCCTCGAG.

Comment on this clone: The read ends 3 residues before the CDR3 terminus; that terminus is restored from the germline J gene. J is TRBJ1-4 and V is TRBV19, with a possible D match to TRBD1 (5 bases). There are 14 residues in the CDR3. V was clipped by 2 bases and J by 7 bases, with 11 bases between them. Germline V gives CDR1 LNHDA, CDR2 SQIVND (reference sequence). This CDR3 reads CASSISGGGEKLFF. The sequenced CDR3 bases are TGTGCCAGTAGTATATCCGGGGGAGGTGAAAAA.